Each of the 30 T cell receptor beta chains below was sequenced from the same sample in a study of human T cells and chemical hapten exposure. Noted time point: pre-sensitization, week 0. The treatment was: therapeutic diphenylcyclopropenone sensitization with weekly scalp DPC. TCRdb independently ran MiXCR on the RACE reads; one entry per CDR3 protein. The sample has 190,000 or so distinct CDR3 sequences; roughly 30% are singletons. This sample comprised whole blood, obtained in connection with sensitization to the hapten diphenylcyclopropenone (DPC). All receptors derive from a woman in her twenties or thirties with alopecia areata. Some clones in this sample may be carry-over from other donors' samples.

This chain connects TRBV28 to TRBJ1-5; D is unclear. CDR1 and CDR2 from the germline V gene are MDHEN and SYDVKM. Trimming took 8 bases from V and 0 from J, leaving 14 bases between them. The CDR3 runs to 15 residues. Here the CDR3 reads CASGGHGYSNQPQHF. The DNA for the CDR3 is TGTGCCAGCGGAGGTCACGGATATAGCAATCAGCCCCAGCATTTT.

The rearrangement uses TRBV10-2 and TRBJ1-4; a possible D gene is TRBD1 (5 bases). The CDR3 runs 12 residues. Trimming left V 7 bases short and J 14 bases short, with 17 bases between. The V gene's germline CDR1 is WSHSY and CDR2 SAAADI. CDR3: CASTGDLFRLFF. In nucleotides, the CDR3 is TGCGCCAGCACGGGGGACCTATTCCGGCTGTTTTTT.

This clonotype was counted only a few times. This sequence joins TRBV27 and TRBJ2-4; TRBD1 might be the D (5 bases). This CDR3 comprises 14 residues. Trimming removed 6 bases from V and 0 bases from J, with 9 bases in between. CDR1 MNHEY and CDR2 SMNVEV come from the germline V gene (reference sequence). CDR3 loop: CASRPRGAKNIQYF. The CDR3 DNA follows: TGTGCCAGCAGGCCAAGGGGAGCCAAAAACATTCAGTACTTC.

The count of this clonotype is one. This chain uses TRBV20-1 with TRBJ2-7; no clear D gene. Germline V CDR1 and CDR2: DFQATT, SNEGSKA (reference sequence). The CDR3 is 11 residues long. V dropped 5 bases and J dropped 4 bases, with 9 bases sitting between them. CDR3 in amino acids: CSAALGYEQYF. CDR3 DNA sequence: TGCAGTGCTGCCCTTGGGTACGAGCAGTACTTC.

This chain links TRBV11-1 with TRBJ2-7; 7 bases agree with TRBD1. This CDR3 has 12 residues. Germline V gives CDR1 SGHAT, CDR2 FQDESV (reference sequence). With V trimmed by 6 bases and J by 7 bases, 6 bases remained unmatched. This chain's CDR3 is CASRGQAPEQYF. In nucleotides, the CDR3 is TGTGCCAGCAGAGGACAGGCCCCAGAGCAGTACTTC.

CDR3 DNA sequence: TGCGCCAGCAGCTTGTTTGGGATCTTACTAGCGGGGGCCAATAATGAGCAGTTCTTC. Its protein is CASSLFGILLAGANNEQFF. The chain employs TRBV5-1 and TRBJ2-1, with 11 bases lining up with TRBD2. J lost 7 bases, V lost 1 base, and 16 bases had no gene match. CDR3 length: 19 amino acids. CDR1 and CDR2 (germline): SGHRS, YFSETQ.

The genes are TRBV2 and TRBJ1-6; D gene uncertain. Germline CDR1 reads SNHLY; CDR2 reads FYNNEI. This CDR3 region has 16 residues. V was shortened by 6 bases and J by 2 bases, with 14 bases between the two germline ends. CDR3 region: CASRFYGQTYNSPLHF. CDR3 DNA sequence: TGTGCCAGCAGATTTTACGGGCAAACCTATAATTCACCCCTCCACTTT.

This chain joins TRBV12-5 and TRBJ2-1; D is unclear. CDR1 LGHNT and CDR2 FRNRAP come from the germline V gene. The CDR3 spans 13 residues. V lost 0 bases to trimming and J lost 4 bases, with 4 bases between them. CDR3 DNA sequence: TGTGCTAGTGGTTTGGTACTGTACAATGAGCAGTTCTTC. Residues: CASGLVLYNEQFF.

The rearrangement joins TRBV4-2 to TRBJ2-1; a possible D gene is TRBD2 (6 bases). CDR1 LGHNA and CDR2 YNFKEQ come from the germline V gene. The CDR3 runs to 20 residues. V dropped 0 bases and J dropped 4 bases, with 25 bases sitting between them. The CDR3 here is CASSQDATSGWVGFYNEQFF. CDR3 in DNA: TGTGCCAGCAGCCAAGACGCGACTAGTGGGTGGGTGGGGTTTTACAATGAGCAGTTCTTC.

The rearrangement links TRBV20-1 to TRBJ1-4, with D maybe TRBD1 (5 bases). The CDR3 consists of 14 residues. Germline CDR1 DFQATT, CDR2 SNEGSKA (reference sequence). V lost 6 bases and J 8 bases, leaving 19 bases between the germline ends. CDR3 region: CSALSGGGEEKLFF. The DNA of the CDR3 is TGCAGTGCGTTATCCGGCGGGGGAGAAGAAAAACTGTTTTTT.

This chain joins TRBV28 and TRBJ2-4, with a possible D match to TRBD1 (6 bases). From germline, CDR1 is MDHEN and CDR2 SYDVKM. With 3 bases removed from V and 10 bases from J, the gap between germline ends came to 10 bases. The CDR3 runs 12 residues. CDR3 region: CASSFLRGIQYF. CDR3 nucleotides: TGTGCCAGCAGTTTCTTAAGGGGGATTCAGTACTTC. The whole variable domain, filled in from reference TRBV28 and TRBJ2-4, reads DVKVTQSSRYLVKRTGEKVFLECVQDMDHENMFWYRQDPGLGLRLIYFSYDVKMKEKGDIPEGYSVSREKKERFSLILESASTNQTSMYLCASSFLRGIQYFGAGTRLSVL.

As for this clonotype: Its ends do not fully match the called genes, so a read error is possible. The rearrangement uses TRBV20-1 and TRBJ1-6; D uncertain. This CDR3 is 13 amino acids long. CDR1 DFQATT and CDR2 SNEGSKA come from the germline V gene (reference sequence). CDR3 DNA sequence: TGCAGTGCAAGAGATACGTATAATTCACCCCTCCACTTT. Protein: CSARDTYNSPLHF.

This clonotype was seen a few times. The rearrangement links TRBV28 to TRBJ2-3; 8 bases align to TRBD1. The CDR3 contains 14 residues. Trimming removed 4 bases from V and 5 bases from J; junction bases left unmatched: 5. Germline V gene data show CDR1 as MDHEN and CDR2 as SYDVKM. CDR3 amino acids: CASSSDRVGDTQYF. CDR3 nucleotide sequence: TGTGCCAGCAGTTCGGACAGGGTCGGAGATACGCAGTATTTT.

This clonotype is a singleton in its sample. Given the absence of the conserved phenylalanine or tryptophan at the CDR3 end, a read error is likely. The DNA of the CDR3 is TGCAGCGTTGGGGGCTCCTCTGGAAACACCATATATCTT. The encoded protein is CSVGGSSGNTIYL. The gene calls are TRBV29-1 and TRBJ1-3; tentatively, D is TRBD1 (5 bases). The V gene's germline CDR1 is SQVTM and CDR2 ANQGSEA. This CDR3 comprises 13 residues. The germline V and J ends were trimmed by 4 bases and 0 bases, with 7 bases remaining between them.

The chain joins TRBV4-1 to TRBJ1-1; weak D call: TRBD1 (5 bases). The CDR3 covers 12 residues. V lost 1 base to trimming and J lost 11 bases, with 11 bases between them. Germline CDR1 MGHRA, CDR2 YSYEKL. The CDR3 sequence: CASSQGRVAAFF. CDR3 bases: TGCGCCAGCAGCCAAGGCAGGGTTGCCGCTTTCTTT.

This clonotype has only a few counts. The V and J genes are TRBV10-3 and TRBJ2-3; 9 bases match TRBD1. V shed 6 bases and J 3 bases; nucleotides not matched to a gene: 4. The CDR3 sequence is 14 residues long. From germline, CDR1 is ENHRY and CDR2 SYGVKD. CDR3 loop: CAISGQGLTDTQYF. The CDR3 DNA is TGTGCCATCAGCGGACAGGGGCTTACAGATACGCAGTATTTT.

This clonotype showed up just a few times. The chain is built from TRBV7-3 and TRBJ1-6; D is unresolved. V was trimmed by 5 bases and J by 8 bases, leaving 10 bases between them. The germline gives CDR1 SGHTA, CDR2 FQGTGA. This CDR3 is 13 amino acids long. The CDR3 is CASSQRIDSPLHF. DNA of the CDR3: TGTGCCAGCAGCCAACGAATCGATTCACCCCTCCACTTT.

The table lists this clonotype with a few counts. V usage is TRBV10-3 and J usage is TRBJ1-5; 9 nucleotides match TRBD1. In germline, CDR1 is ENHRY, CDR2 SYGVKD. The CDR3 consists of 13 residues. With V trimmed by 3 bases and J by 11 bases, 5 bases remained unmatched. The CDR3 region is CAISDIGQGTQHF. CDR3 DNA sequence: TGTGCCATCAGTGACATAGGACAGGGGACCCAGCATTTT.

The genes are TRBV7-9 and TRBJ2-7, with 7 bases aligning to TRBD1. The CDR3 runs 14 residues. Germline CDR1 is SEHNR and CDR2 is FQNEAQ (reference sequence). J lost 0 bases, V lost 5 bases, and 4 bases had no gene match. The CDR3 here is CASSMGQNSYEQYF. The DNA for the CDR3 is TGTGCCAGCAGCATGGGACAGAACTCCTACGAGCAGTACTTC.

CDR3 coding DNA: TGTGCCAGCAGCCGCCGAGACCAGAACACTGAAGCTTTCTTT. It specifies CASSRRDQNTEAFF. The chain carries TRBV3-1 and TRBJ1-1; D is uncertain. Germline lookup yields CDR1 LGHDT and CDR2 YNNKEL (reference sequence). The CDR3 loop spans 14 amino acids. The V end lost 4 bases, the J end lost 1 base, and 10 bases lay between the germline ends.

This clonotype was counted a single time. The chain couples TRBV20-1 to TRBJ2-7; D remains ambiguous. Trimming stripped 0 bases from V and 5 bases from J, with 14 bases between. The CDR3 spans 14 residues. The germline V gene encodes CDR1 DFQATT and CDR2 SNEGSKA (reference sequence). The CDR3: CSAREVGRLDEQYF. DNA for the CDR3: TGCAGTGCTAGAGAGGTTGGCAGGCTGGACGAGCAGTACTTC.

The CDR3 here is CASSRLGQAANEKLFF. The CDR3 DNA sequence: TGTGCCAGCAGTCGACTCGGACAGGCGGCTAATGAAAAACTGTTTTTT. This chain joins TRBV7-2 and TRBJ1-4; 7 nucleotides line up with TRBD1. CDR3 length: 16 amino acids. V lost 6 bases to trimming and J lost 3 bases; unmatched junction nucleotides: 10. CDR1 and CDR2 (germline): SGHTA, FQGNSA.

The CDR3 DNA follows: TGCAGCGTTGAAGATTACGACCCCAGCTATGGCTACACCTTC. This sequence encodes CSVEDYDPSYGYTF. The gene calls are TRBV29-1 and TRBJ1-2; the D is unclear. The germline CDR1 and CDR2 sequences are SQVTM and ANQGSEA. V lost 0 bases and J 4 bases, leaving 12 bases between the germline ends. This CDR3 is 14 amino acids long.

This clonotype was observed a few times. In DNA form, the CDR3 reads TGTGCCAGTAGTATAGAGAGGGGACACCAGCCCCAGCATTTT. It encodes CASSIERGHQPQHF. The chain combines TRBV19 with TRBJ1-5, with D possibly matching TRBD1 (6 bases). The germline V gene has CDR1 LNHDA and CDR2 SQIVND (reference sequence). V was shortened by 0 bases and J by 7 bases, with 10 bases between the two germline ends. The CDR3 covers 14 residues.

This clonotype appeared a few times. The genes are TRBV7-9 and TRBJ2-1; TRBD2 aligns across 12 bases. V was pared by 1 base and J by 0 bases, with 10 bases of the junction left unmatched. Germline CDR1 SEHNR, CDR2 FQNEAQ (reference sequence). The CDR3 spans 20 residues. In DNA, the CDR3 is TGTGCCAGCAGCTTAGGTACTCCTAGCGGGGGGGCCTTCTCCTACAATGAGCAGTTCTTC. It encodes CASSLGTPSGGAFSYNEQFF.

The J gene is TRBJ2-7, the V gene TRBV11-2; D is unclear. The CDR3 length is 13 residues. Germline V gives CDR1 SGHAT, CDR2 FQNNGV. The V end was cut by 1 base, the J end by 4 bases, with 8 bases between. The CDR3 here is CASSLVTAYEQYF. CDR3 sequence (DNA): TGTGCCAGCAGCTTAGTGACGGCTTACGAGCAGTACTTC.

A few counts support this clonotype. V gene TRBV5-1 combines with J gene TRBJ2-3, with 8 positions matching TRBD1. Germline assignment: CDR1 SGHRS and CDR2 YFSETQ. V lost 6 bases and J lost 3; bases outside the gene matches: 6. The CDR3 covers 14 residues. CDR3 residues: CASTGQGFTDTQYF. CDR3 coding DNA: TGCGCCAGCACCGGACAGGGCTTTACAGATACGCAGTATTTT.

V and J are TRBV28 and TRBJ2-1, with D perhaps assigned TRBD1 or TRBD2 (5 bases each). Germline V CDR1 and CDR2: MDHEN, SYDVKM. The CDR3 totals 15 residues. V lost 6 bases to trimming and J lost 6 bases, with 18 bases between them. This CDR3 is CASRTPGPLGNEQFF. CDR3 nucleotides: TGTGCCAGCAGGACTCCGGGACCTTTGGGCAATGAGCAGTTCTTC.

The chain links TRBV4-2 to TRBJ1-3; TRBD1 might be the D (6 bases). Deletions cut 6 bases from V and 0 bases from J, with 30 bases between. Germline lookup yields CDR1 LGHNA and CDR2 YNFKEQ. This CDR3 contains 21 residues. The CDR3 here is CASSPSKAGRGRLSSGNTIYF. In DNA, the CDR3 is TGTGCCAGCAGTCCAAGTAAGGCGGGCAGGGGACGTCTAAGCTCTGGAAACACCATATATTTT.

Note on this clonotype: At one boundary the junction diverges from the germline segment, which might be a read error. The chain joins TRBV12-3 or TRBV12-4 to TRBJ2-7, with 8 bases that match TRBD1. The CDR3 is 15 residues long. CDR3 in DNA: TGTGCCAACAGTCTGACAGGGGCAATGGCCTACGAGCAGTACTTC. Its protein is CANSLTGAMAYEQYF.